The text below deals with one T cell receptor beta chain. The sample holds many counts of this clonotype. Its specific antigen is unknown. Base-call qualities are not available, and no considerably larger clone is one nucleotide away. The sample belongs to a study of regulatory T cells in long-lasting Graves disease listed by TCRdb under 2021. Turning to the overall study: Persistent Graves' disease was defined as antithyroid drug treatment for over 5 years with persistently positive TSH receptor autoantibodies. This study used TCR sequencing and RNA sequencing of peripheral blood to compare persistent Graves' disease patients against newly diagnosed Graves' disease patients. The study was conducted in China and was registered as a clinical trial. TCR sequencing covered around 13 persistent and approximately 20 newly diagnosed Graves' disease patients, some 33 samples in total. Antithyroid drugs had been taken for approximately ten years on average by persistent Graves' disease patients in the clinical cohort.

The research as a whole found: The study examined only peripheral blood because the primary lesion, thyroid tissue, could not be accessed. Persistent disease showed preferential use of TRBV28, TRBJ1-2 and TRBJ2-5, whereas newly diagnosed disease favored TRBV20-1 and TRBJ2-1. A larger number of public clonotypes was shared among persistent patients (approximately 3,000) than among newly diagnosed patients (around 870). The authors noted that the small sample size was a limitation that may lower accuracy. Only the TCR beta chain was sequenced and analyzed. Persistent Graves' disease patients showed lower TCR Shannon entropy and fewer highly expanded clones than newly diagnosed patients, suggesting clonal expansion.

The germline V gene sets CDR1 to MNHNS and CDR2 to SASEGT. From the cysteine through the phenylalanine, the CDR3 covers 14 amino acids. Only the CDR3 DNA stays, 42 bases, in frame from base 1. A distance of 12 bases separates the germline ends of V and J, which lose 7 bases and 0 bases respectively. What the time point label conveys for this sample: persistent/refractory GD, antithyroid drugs over 5 years with positive TRAb. For both TCR sequencing and RNA sequencing, RNA was extracted from PBMCs using TRIzol. The diagnosis of Graves' disease was made according to American Thyroid Association guidelines. Recruitment of patients was carried out at an endocrinology department in Xi'an, China. Each patient gave approximately 10 milliliters of peripheral blood, collected in an EDTA anticoagulant tube. Ficoll Paque Plus density gradient separation was used to isolate PBMCs, and no further T cell sorting was performed. An Agilent 2100 Bioanalyzer and agarose gel were used to check RNA quality, while a NanoDrop 2000 measured RNA concentration.

The library was prepared using multiplex PCR. Data came from an Illumina HiSeq 4000. iRepertoire HTBI primers and Arm-PCR amplification of CDR3 regions were used to construct TCR beta libraries. Gel purification was performed on PCR products prior to sequencing. The authors' analysis ran thus. Gene usage analysis of CDR3 amino acid clonotypes relied on the approximately 60 TRBV and around 14 TRBJ segments identified across samples. COPE and FqMerger were used to merge filtered high-quality paired reads into contigs. Contigs were aligned with BLAST to IMGT TRBV, TRBD and TRBJ reference genes, and CDR3 was defined per IMGT. Clonotypes above 0.1% frequency were classified as highly expanded clones. Shannon entropy was used to measure repertoire diversity, and the Gini coefficient was used to measure V-J evenness. Clonotypes shared by more than one individual were considered public. TCRdb itself trimmed the public reads at Q25 with fastp, ran MiXCR and retained productive beta chains. Identical CDR3 protein sequences are pooled into one entry, listed with their most common genes and DNA. None of the V and J calls come from the authors' own analysis; TCRdb made them. The table for this sample lists around 400,000 distinct CDR3 sequences; roughly 24% of them were counted only once. The ten largest clones represent 25% to 30% of the sample.

The V gene is TRBV6-1 and the J gene is TRBJ1-1; the D gene identity is not certain. The sequence derives from a woman in her forties with Graves disease. Donor details come from another sample of the same person, matched by shared clones. The sample here was peripheral blood mononuclear cells (PBMCs), taken when the disease was refractory, from a patient treated with antithyroid drugs. In nucleotides, the sequence is TGTGCCAGCATGGGTGCCCCTATGAACACTGAAGCTTTCTTT. Translated, it gives CASMGAPMNTEAFF.